This TCR beta chain was found in a study of blood T cell repertoires in COVID-19. Authors' data handling: Reference gene primer amplification yielded estimated nucleated cell counts. Some clones are missing from TCRdb's copy, which holds only in-frame ones; the method was immunoSEQ multiplex PCR. V, J and clone size are taken as reported in that table, and D and trimming were inferred from the DNA itself. The sample shows roughly 150,000 clones, around 85% of them seen only once. V lost 2 bases and J lost 3, with 8 bases in between. Germline lookup yields CDR1 KGHSH and CDR2 LQKENI. The CDR3 totals 14 residues.

V gene TRBV18 combines with J gene TRBJ1-5; no definite D call. This clonotype was obtained from an elderly woman with COVID-19, enrolled during active disease. The specimen was peripheral blood. The CDR3 sequence is CASSPSGLNQPQHF. CDR3 DNA sequence: TGTGCCAGCTCACCATCCGGACTCAATCAGCCCCAGCATTTT.